This TCR beta chain was retrieved from a study of human T cells and chemical hapten exposure. Study-level background: Diphenylcyclopropenone was administered weekly to the scalp of patients throughout the roughly 25-week study. Study outcomes and limitations: Counts of TCRs above 1 in 1000 frequency stayed unchanged with DPC sensitization.

This clonotype was seen only once. The antigen is undetermined. This could be a read error, since a much larger clone is one nucleotide away. TCRdb redid the calling of the RACE reads with MiXCR, one entry per CDR3 protein. The table has 300,000 to 450,000 distinct CDR3 sequences, approximately 4.4% seen once. V gave up 6 bases and J gave up 3 bases, with 11 bases separating them. The CDR3 is 13 residues long. The germline V gene has CDR1 SNHLY and CDR2 FYNNEI. As for time point: patch test 1, 2 weeks after DPC sensitization. Treatment given: therapeutic diphenylcyclopropenone sensitization with weekly scalp DPC.

The receptor comes from a woman aged 45 to 65 with alopecia areata. Some clones in this sample may be carry-over from other donors' samples. The chain is built from TRBV2 and TRBJ1-2; D not resolved. The input for sequencing was whole blood, taken in connection with sensitization to the hapten diphenylcyclopropenone (DPC). CDR3 region: CASSAERDYGYTF. As DNA, the CDR3 is TGTGCCAGCAGCGCGGAGAGGGACTATGGCTACACCTTC.